One T cell receptor beta chain is described in this entry. This sample is drawn from a study of shared clonotypes between healthy human individuals. Some clones are missing from TCRdb's copy, which holds only in-frame ones; the method was immunoSEQ multiplex PCR. The repertoire holds a few hundred thousand clones, with roughly three quarters as singletons. The TCR comes from a woman aged 40 to 50 in good health. Some clones in this sample may be carry-over from other donors' samples. Material: PBMCs.

CDR3 loop: CASSYGPKETQYF. The CDR3 coding sequence is TGTGCCAGCAGCTATGGCCCTAAAGAGACCCAGTACTTC. The chain combines TRBV5-6 with TRBJ2-5; D not certain. Germline V CDR1 and CDR2: SGHDT, YYEEEE. Trimming stripped 3 bases from V and 3 bases from J, with 9 bases between. There are 13 residues in the CDR3.